Below are 15 T cell receptor beta chains sequenced from a single sample in a study of OX40 agonist ivuxolimab in advanced cancers. The table came from immunoSEQ multiplex PCR; TCRdb's copy has only in-frame clones and leaves some out. This table holds tens of thousands of clones, roughly 84% found once. The sample consisted of CD4+ or CD8+ T cells sorted from blood, taken in a trial of the OX40 agonist ivuxolimab. The receptors come from an adult with an advanced solid tumor such as melanoma, head and neck, liver or kidney cancer.

The chain links TRBV9 to TRBJ1-2; D may be TRBD1 (5 bases). This CDR3 comprises 13 residues. Germline V gene sequence: CDR1 SGDLS, CDR2 YYNGEE. Trimming removed 0 bases at V and 7 bases at J, with 10 bases between. CDR3 in DNA: TGTGCCAGCAGCGTAGAAGTGGGGGTTGGCTACACCTTC. This codes for CASSVEVGVGYTF.

This clone has just a few counts. The rearrangement uses TRBV7-2 and TRBJ1-1; no clear D. CDR3 length equals 15 residues. In germline, CDR1 is SGHTA, CDR2 FQGNSA. V was clipped by 5 bases and J by 1 base, with 14 bases between them. As DNA, the CDR3 is TGTGCCAGCAGCGGCAGAGGCATCCAGAACACTGAAGCTTTCTTT. It encodes CASSGRGIQNTEAFF. Looking up the rest from reference TRBV7-2 and TRBJ1-1 gives the full variable domain: GAGVSQSPSNKVTEKGKDVELRCDPISGHTALYWYRQSLGQGLEFLIYFQGNSAPDKSGLPSDRFSAERTGGSVSTLTIQRTQQEDSAVYLCASSGRGIQNTEAFFGQGTRLTVV.

The V call is TRBV7-9, the J call TRBJ2-3, with 7 bases aligning to TRBD2. The junction had 1 base not matched to a gene; V was cut back by 2 bases and J by 5 bases. The length of the CDR3 is 13 residues. Looked up from germline, CDR1 is SEHNR and CDR2 is FQNEAQ (reference sequence). CDR3 sequence: CASSLWGGDTQYF. The CDR3 DNA reads TGTGCCAGCAGCTTATGGGGGGGAGATACGCAGTATTTT.

The chain is built from TRBV11-3 and TRBJ2-3, with D unclear. The CDR3 has 12 residues. Trimming removed 2 bases at V and 0 bases at J, with 0 bases between. Germline CDR1 reads SGHNT; CDR2 reads YENEEA. The CDR3 spells CASSLSTDTQYF. The CDR3 DNA reads as TGTGCCAGCAGCTTAAGCACAGATACGCAGTATTTT.

V and J are TRBV2 and TRBJ1-2, with TRBD1 matching 8 bases. Germline lookup yields CDR1 SNHLY and CDR2 FYNNEI. V lost 11 bases, J lost 3 bases, and 5 bases stayed unmatched. The CDR3 contains 12 residues. The CDR3 is CALQGVDYGYTF. CDR3 in DNA: TGTGCCTTACAGGGGGTGGACTATGGCTACACCTTC. The variable domain in full, completed from reference TRBV2 and TRBJ1-2, reads EPEVTQTPSHQVTQMGQEVILRCVPISNHLYFYWYRQILGQKVEFLVSFYNNEISEKSEIFDDQFSVERPDGSNFTLKIRSTKLEDSAMYFCALQGVDYGYTFGSGTRLTVV.

The V and J genes are TRBV6-6 and TRBJ1-1; D is ambiguous. The CDR3 covers 15 residues. V lost 0 bases, J lost 1 base, and 9 bases lay in between. In germline, CDR1 is MNHNY, CDR2 SVGAGI (reference sequence). CDR3 bases: TGTGCCAGCAGTTACTCGGCGTCGGGGAACACTGAAGCTTTCTTT. It translates to CASSYSASGNTEAFF.

The rearrangement joins TRBV7-3 to TRBJ1-1; maybe TRBD1 (6 bases). The V gene's germline CDR1 is SGHTA and CDR2 FQGTGA. Trimming shortened V by 2 bases and J by 6 bases, and 10 bases separated the two germline ends. The CDR3 runs 13 residues. CDR3: CASSLSGGSEAFF. The CDR3 bases are TGTGCCAGCAGCTTATCGGGGGGCTCTGAAGCTTTCTTT.

The chain employs TRBV5-5 and TRBJ1-5; 9 nucleotides align to TRBD1. J lost 4 bases, V lost 0 bases, and 5 bases had no gene match. The germline CDR1 and CDR2 sequences are SGHKS and YYEKEE (reference sequence). The CDR3 length is 16 residues. The CDR3 spells CASSLGQGVGNQPQHF. DNA of the CDR3: TGTGCCAGCAGCTTGGGACAGGGGGTTGGGAATCAGCCCCAGCATTTT.

The rearrangement links TRBV5-1 to TRBJ2-2; D gene ambiguous. Deletions cut 0 bases from V and 0 bases from J, with 9 bases between. The length of the CDR3 is 16 residues. CDR1 and CDR2 (germline): SGHRS, YFSETQ. The CDR3 bases are TGCGCCAGCAGCTTGGCCGGACCTACGAACACCGGGGAGCTGTTTTTT. As protein: CASSLAGPTNTGELFF.

The chain uses TRBV6-5 and TRBJ1-1, with 7 bases that match TRBD1. CDR1 is MNHEY and CDR2 is SVGAGI in the germline V gene. V lost 6 bases, J lost 5 bases, and 9 bases stayed unmatched. The CDR3 totals 14 residues. For the CDR3, the DNA is TGTGCCAGCAGCTACCGAACAGGGGAAACTGAAGCTTTCTTT. Its translation is CASSYRTGETEAFF.

Written as DNA, the CDR3 is TGTGCCATCAGTGAATACCGGGAGGAGGACGAGCAGTACTTC. This encodes CAISEYREEDEQYF. The V gene is TRBV10-3, the J gene TRBJ2-7; 7 bases fit TRBD2. Germline V CDR1 and CDR2: ENHRY, SYGVKD. V shed 3 bases, J shed 5 bases, and the junction held 7 bases outside the gene matches. The CDR3 spans 14 residues.

The chain joins TRBV11-2 to TRBJ2-3, with no clear D. The CDR3 totals 14 residues. Germline lookup yields CDR1 SGHAT and CDR2 FQNNGV. V was pared by 5 bases and J by 5 bases, with 14 bases between. CDR3 protein: CASSLRGVLDTQYF. In DNA form, the CDR3 reads TGTGCCAGCAGCCTCCGAGGCGTACTAGATACGCAGTATTTT.

The chain couples TRBV5-1 to TRBJ2-3; unclear D gene. Trimming shortened V by 1 base and J by 0 bases, and 6 bases separated the two germline ends. The germline gives CDR1 SGHRS, CDR2 YFSETQ. The CDR3 spans 14 residues. CDR3 residues: CASSLQASTDTQYF. The CDR3 region has the DNA TGCGCCAGCAGCTTGCAGGCTAGCACAGATACGCAGTATTTT.

V usage is TRBV18 and J usage is TRBJ2-1, with D uncertain. The V gene's germline CDR1 is KGHSH and CDR2 LQKENI. There are 14 residues in the CDR3. V was trimmed by 3 bases and J by 0 bases, leaving 6 bases between them. The CDR3 nucleotides are TGTGCCAGCTCACCCAGGATCTCCTACAATGAGCAGTTCTTC. Translating gives CASSPRISYNEQFF. The full variable domain, its missing parts supplied by reference TRBV18 and TRBJ2-1, is NAGVMQNPRHLVRRRGQEARLRCSPMKGHSHVYWYRQLPEEGLKFMVYLQKENIIDESGMPKERFSAEFPKEGPSILRIQQVVRGDSAAYFCASSPRISYNEQFFGPGTRLTVL.

This chain links TRBV28 with TRBJ1-2, with D tentatively TRBD1 (6 bases). Germline V gene sequence: CDR1 MDHEN, CDR2 SYDVKM. V lost 6 bases and J 4 bases, leaving 12 bases between the germline ends. The CDR3 runs 13 residues. This chain's CDR3 is CASRPGGPYGYTF. The CDR3 DNA reads TGTGCCAGCAGACCCGGGGGGCCCTATGGCTACACCTTC.